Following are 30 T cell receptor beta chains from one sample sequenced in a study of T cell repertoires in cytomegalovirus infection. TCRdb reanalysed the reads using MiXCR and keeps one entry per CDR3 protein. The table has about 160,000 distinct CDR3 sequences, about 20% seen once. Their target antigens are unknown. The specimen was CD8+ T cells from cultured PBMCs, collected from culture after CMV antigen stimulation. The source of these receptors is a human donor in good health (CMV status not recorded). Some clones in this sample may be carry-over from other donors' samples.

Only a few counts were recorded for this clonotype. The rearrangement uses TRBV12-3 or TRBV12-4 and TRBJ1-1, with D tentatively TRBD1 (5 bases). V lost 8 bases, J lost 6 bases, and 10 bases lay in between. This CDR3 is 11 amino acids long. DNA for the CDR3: TGTGCCAGCTCTCCGGGGCCTGAAGCTTTCTTT. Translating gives CASSPGPEAFF.

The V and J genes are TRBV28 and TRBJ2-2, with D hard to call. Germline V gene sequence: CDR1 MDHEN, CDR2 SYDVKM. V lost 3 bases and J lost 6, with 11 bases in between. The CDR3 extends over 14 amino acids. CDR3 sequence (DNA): TGTGCCAGCAGTTTTATGGGGTCGGCCGGGGAGCTGTTTTTT. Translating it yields CASSFMGSAGELFF. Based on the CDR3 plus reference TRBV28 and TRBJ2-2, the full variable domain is DVKVTQSSRYLVKRTGEKVFLECVQDMDHENMFWYRQDPGLGLRLIYFSYDVKMKEKGDIPEGYSVSREKKERFSLILESASTNQTSMYLCASSFMGSAGELFFGEGSRLTVL.

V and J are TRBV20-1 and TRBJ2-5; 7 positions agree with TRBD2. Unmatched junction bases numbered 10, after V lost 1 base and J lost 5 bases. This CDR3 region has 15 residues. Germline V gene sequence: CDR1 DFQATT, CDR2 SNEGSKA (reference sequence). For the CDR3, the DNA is TGCAGTGCTAGAGGCGGGGGTTGGGGAGGCGAGACCCAGTACTTC. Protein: CSARGGGWGGETQYF.

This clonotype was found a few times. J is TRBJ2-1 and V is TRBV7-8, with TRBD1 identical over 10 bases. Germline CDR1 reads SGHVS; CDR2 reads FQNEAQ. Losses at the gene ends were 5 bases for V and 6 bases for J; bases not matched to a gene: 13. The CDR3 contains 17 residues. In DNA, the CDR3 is TGTGCCAGCAGCCCCGACAGGGGGCAAGTCGGCGGCAATGAGCAGTTCTTC. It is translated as CASSPDRGQVGGNEQFF.

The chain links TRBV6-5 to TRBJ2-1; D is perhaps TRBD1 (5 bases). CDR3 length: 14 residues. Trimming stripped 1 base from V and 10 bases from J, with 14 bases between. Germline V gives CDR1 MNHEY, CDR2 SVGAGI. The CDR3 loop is CASSYYDSAGEQFF. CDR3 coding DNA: TGTGCCAGCAGTTACTACGACAGCGCTGGGGAGCAGTTCTTC.

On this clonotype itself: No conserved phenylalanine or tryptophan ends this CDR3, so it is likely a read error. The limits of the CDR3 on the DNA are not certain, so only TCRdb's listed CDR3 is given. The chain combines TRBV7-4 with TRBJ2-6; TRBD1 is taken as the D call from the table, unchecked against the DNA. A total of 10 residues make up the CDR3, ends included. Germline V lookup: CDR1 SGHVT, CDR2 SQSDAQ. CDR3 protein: CASSLNGGTV.

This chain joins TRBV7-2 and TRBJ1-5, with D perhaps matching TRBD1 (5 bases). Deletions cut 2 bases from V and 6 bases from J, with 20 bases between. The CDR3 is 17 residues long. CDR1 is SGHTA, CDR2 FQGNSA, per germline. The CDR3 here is CASSLNRDGSWPQPQHF. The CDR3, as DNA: TGTGCCAGCAGCTTAAACCGGGACGGGAGTTGGCCTCAGCCCCAGCATTTT.

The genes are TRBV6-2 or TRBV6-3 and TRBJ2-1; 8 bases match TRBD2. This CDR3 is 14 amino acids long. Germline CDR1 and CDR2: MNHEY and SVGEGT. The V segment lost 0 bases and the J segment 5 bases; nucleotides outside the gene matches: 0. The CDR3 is CASSYSGGDNEQFF. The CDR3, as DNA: TGTGCCAGCAGTTACTCCGGGGGGGACAATGAGCAGTTCTTC.

The CDR3 is CASSSQRGRHTEAFF. CDR3 coding DNA: TGTGCCAGCAGTTCCCAGCGAGGGAGGCACACTGAAGCTTTCTTT. This chain uses TRBV7-9 with TRBJ1-1; D remains ambiguous. Trimming took 6 bases from V and 3 from J, leaving 17 bases between them. There are 15 residues in the CDR3. The germline V gene encodes CDR1 SEHNR and CDR2 FQNEAQ (reference sequence). Based on the CDR3 plus reference TRBV7-9 and TRBJ1-1, the full variable domain is DTGVSQNPRHKITKRGQNVTFRCDPISEHNRLYWYRQTLGQGPEFLTYFQNEAQLEKSRLLSDRFSAERPKGSFSTLEIQRTEQGDSAMYLCASSSQRGRHTEAFFGQGTRLTVV.

The chain's CDR3 is CASSLKVGTVNTEAFF. The CDR3 nucleotides read TGTGCCAGCAGCCTAAAGGTAGGGACAGTGAACACTGAAGCTTTCTTT. The chain uses TRBV11-2 and TRBJ1-1; TRBD1 aligns across 7 bases. The length of the CDR3 is 16 residues. Germline V gene sequence: CDR1 SGHAT, CDR2 FQNNGV. V shed 5 bases and J 0 bases; nucleotides not matched to a gene: 9.

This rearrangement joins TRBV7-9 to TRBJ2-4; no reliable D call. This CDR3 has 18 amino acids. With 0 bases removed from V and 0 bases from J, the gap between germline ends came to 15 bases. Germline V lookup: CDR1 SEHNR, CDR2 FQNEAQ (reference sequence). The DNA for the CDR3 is TGTGCCAGCAGCTTAGCGCCCTCGTCATCCTTAGCCAAAAACATTCAGTACTTC. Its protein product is CASSLAPSSSLAKNIQYF.

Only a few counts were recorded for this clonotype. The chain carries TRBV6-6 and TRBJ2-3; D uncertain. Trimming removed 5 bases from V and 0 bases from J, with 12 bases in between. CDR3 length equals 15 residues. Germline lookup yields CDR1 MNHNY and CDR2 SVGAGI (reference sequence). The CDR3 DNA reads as TGTGCCAGCAGTCCCGGACGGGCTAGCACAGATACGCAGTATTTT. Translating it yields CASSPGRASTDTQYF.

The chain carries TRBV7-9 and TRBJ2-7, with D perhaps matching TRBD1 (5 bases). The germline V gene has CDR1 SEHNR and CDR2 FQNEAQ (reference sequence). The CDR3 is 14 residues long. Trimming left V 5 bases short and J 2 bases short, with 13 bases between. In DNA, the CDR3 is TGTGCCAGCAGCAACAAAGGGGAACCCTACGAGCAGTACTTC. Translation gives CASSNKGEPYEQYF.

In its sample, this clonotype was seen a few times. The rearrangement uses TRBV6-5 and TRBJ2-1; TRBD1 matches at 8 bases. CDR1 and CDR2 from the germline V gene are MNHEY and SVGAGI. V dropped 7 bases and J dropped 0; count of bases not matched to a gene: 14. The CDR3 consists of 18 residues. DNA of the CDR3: TGTGCCAGCAAAGTGACAGGGGCTACTCGGCCCTCCTACAATGAGCAGTTCTTC. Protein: CASKVTGATRPSYNEQFF.

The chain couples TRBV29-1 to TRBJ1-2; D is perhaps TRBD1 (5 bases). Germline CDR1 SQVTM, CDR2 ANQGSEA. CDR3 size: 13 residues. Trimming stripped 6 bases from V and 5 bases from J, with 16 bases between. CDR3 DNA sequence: TGCAGCGTCACGGCAGGGATTCCTTATGGCTACACCTTC. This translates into CSVTAGIPYGYTF.

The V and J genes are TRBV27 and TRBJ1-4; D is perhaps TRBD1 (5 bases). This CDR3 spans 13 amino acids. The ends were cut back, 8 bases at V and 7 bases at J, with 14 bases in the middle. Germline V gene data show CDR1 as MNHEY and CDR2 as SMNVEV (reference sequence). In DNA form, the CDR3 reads TGTGCCAGCGGGGGAACGAAGTCTGAAAAACTGTTTTTT. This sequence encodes CASGGTKSEKLFF.

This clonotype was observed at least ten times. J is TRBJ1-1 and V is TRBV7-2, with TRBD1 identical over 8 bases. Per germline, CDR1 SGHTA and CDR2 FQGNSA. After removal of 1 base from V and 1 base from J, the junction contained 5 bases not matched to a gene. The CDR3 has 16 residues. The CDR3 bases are TGTGCCAGCAGCTTAGACAGACAGGGGACGAACACTGAAGCTTTCTTT. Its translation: CASSLDRQGTNTEAFF.

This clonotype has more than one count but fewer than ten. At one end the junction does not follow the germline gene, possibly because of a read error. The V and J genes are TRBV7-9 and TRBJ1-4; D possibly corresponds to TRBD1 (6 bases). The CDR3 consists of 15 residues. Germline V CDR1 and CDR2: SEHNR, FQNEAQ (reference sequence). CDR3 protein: CASRLGGENPEKLFF. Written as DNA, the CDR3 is TGTGCCAGCAGATTAGGGGGAGAGAATCCGGAAAAACTGTTTTTT.

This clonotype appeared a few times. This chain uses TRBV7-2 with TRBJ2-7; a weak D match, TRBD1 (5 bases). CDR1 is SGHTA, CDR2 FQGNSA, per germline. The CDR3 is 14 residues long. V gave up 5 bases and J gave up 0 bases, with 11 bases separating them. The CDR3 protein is CASSPRQRSYEQYF. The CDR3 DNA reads TGTGCCAGCAGCCCACGACAGCGCTCCTACGAGCAGTACTTC.

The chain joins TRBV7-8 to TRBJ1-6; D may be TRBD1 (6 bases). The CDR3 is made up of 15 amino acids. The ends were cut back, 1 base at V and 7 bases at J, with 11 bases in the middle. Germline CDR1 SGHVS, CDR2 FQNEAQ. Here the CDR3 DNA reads TGTGCCAGCAGCTTAGAGGCAGGGGTGAATTCACCCCTCCACTTT. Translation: CASSLEAGVNSPLHF.

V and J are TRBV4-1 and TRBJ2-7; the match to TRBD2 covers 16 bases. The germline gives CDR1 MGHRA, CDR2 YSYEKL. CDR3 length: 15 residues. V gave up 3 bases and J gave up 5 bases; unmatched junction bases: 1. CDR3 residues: CASSQGTSGGDEQYF. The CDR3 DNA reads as TGCGCCAGCAGCCAGGGGACTAGCGGGGGGGACGAGCAGTACTTC.

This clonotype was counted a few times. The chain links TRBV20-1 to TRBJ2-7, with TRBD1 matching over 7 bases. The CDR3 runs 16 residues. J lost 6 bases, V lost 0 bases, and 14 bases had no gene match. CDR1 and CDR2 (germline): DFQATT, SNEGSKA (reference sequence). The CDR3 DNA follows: TGCAGTGCTAGAGATCTGACAAGGGGGCCCTTCTCCGAGCAGTACTTC. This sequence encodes CSARDLTRGPFSEQYF.

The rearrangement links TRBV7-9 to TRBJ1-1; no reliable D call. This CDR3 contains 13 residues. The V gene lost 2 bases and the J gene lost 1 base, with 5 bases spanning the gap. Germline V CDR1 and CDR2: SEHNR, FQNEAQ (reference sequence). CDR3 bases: TGTGCCAGCAGCTTAACACAGAACACTGAAGCTTTCTTT. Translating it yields CASSLTQNTEAFF.

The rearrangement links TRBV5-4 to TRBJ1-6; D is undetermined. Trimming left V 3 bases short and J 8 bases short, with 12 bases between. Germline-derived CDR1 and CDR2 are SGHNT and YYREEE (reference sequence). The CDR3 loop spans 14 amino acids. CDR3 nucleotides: TGTGCCAGCAGCTCATCTCCGGAGGATTCACCCCTCCACTTT. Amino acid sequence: CASSSSPEDSPLHF. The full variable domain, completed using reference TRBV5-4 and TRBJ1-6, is ETGVTQSPTHLIKTRGQQVTLRCSSQSGHNTVSWYQQALGQGPQFIFQYYREEENGRGNFPPRFSGLQFPNYSSELNVNALELDDSALYLCASSSSPEDSPLHFGNGTRLTVT.

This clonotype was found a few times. CDR3 amino acids: CASSFLTDTEAFF. The DNA for the CDR3 is TGTGCCAGCAGCTTCTTGACAGACACTGAAGCTTTCTTT. This sequence joins TRBV7-3 and TRBJ1-1; possible D gene TRBD1, 5 bases. Trimming left V 3 bases short and J 3 bases short, with 8 bases between. The CDR3 is 13 amino acids. The germline CDR1 and CDR2 sequences are SGHTA and FQGTGA.

CDR3 sequence: CASSMTGVGYEQYF. The CDR3 DNA sequence: TGTGCCAGCAGTATGACAGGGGTCGGTTACGAGCAGTACTTC. The chain is built from TRBV28 and TRBJ2-7; TRBD1 matches at 8 bases. Trimming at V came to 5 bases and at J to 4 bases, leaving 7 bases not matched to a gene. This CDR3 spans 14 amino acids. Per the germline V gene, CDR1 is MDHEN and CDR2 is SYDVKM.

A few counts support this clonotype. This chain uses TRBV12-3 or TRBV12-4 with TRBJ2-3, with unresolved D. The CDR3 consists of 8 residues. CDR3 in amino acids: CATDTQYF. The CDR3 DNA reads TGTGCGACAGATACGCAGTATTTT.

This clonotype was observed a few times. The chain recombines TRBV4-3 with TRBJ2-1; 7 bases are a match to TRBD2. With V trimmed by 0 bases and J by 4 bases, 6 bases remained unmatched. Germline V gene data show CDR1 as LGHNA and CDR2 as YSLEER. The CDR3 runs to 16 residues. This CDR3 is CASSQDISGAYNEQFF. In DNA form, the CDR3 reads TGCGCCAGCAGCCAAGATATCAGCGGGGCATACAATGAGCAGTTCTTC.

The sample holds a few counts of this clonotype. The CDR3 is CSARDLGQDGTIYF. The CDR3 region has the DNA TGCAGTGCTAGAGATTTGGGTCAGGATGGCACCATATATTTT. The V call is TRBV20-1, the J call TRBJ1-3; the D is unclear. Germline V gene lookup returns CDR1 DFQATT and CDR2 SNEGSKA (reference sequence). The V and J ends lost 0 bases and 9 bases respectively, with 15 bases between them. The CDR3 sequence is 14 residues long.

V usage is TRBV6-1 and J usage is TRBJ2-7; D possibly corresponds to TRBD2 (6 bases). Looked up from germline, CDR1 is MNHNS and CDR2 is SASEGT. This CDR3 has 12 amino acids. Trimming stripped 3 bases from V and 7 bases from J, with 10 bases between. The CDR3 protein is CASSEDGGEQYF. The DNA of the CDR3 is TGTGCCAGCAGTGAGGACGGAGGGGAGCAGTACTTC.